Each of the 5 T cell receptor beta chains below was sequenced from the same sample in a study of CD8 T cells in ankylosing spondylitis. In TCRdb, the 5' RACE reads were re-called with MiXCR into one record per CDR3 protein. The table includes tens of thousands of distinct CDR3 sequences, 5.3% detected once. Sequencing used blood, either unsorted or a sorted T cell fraction (not recorded which). Receptor source: a male donor with ankylosing spondylitis or in good health (not recorded which).

The table lists this clonotype with many counts. The genes are TRBV12-5 and TRBJ2-1; D might be TRBD2 (6 bases). V shed 3 bases and J shed 9 bases, with 15 bases lying between them. From germline, CDR1 is LGHNT and CDR2 FRNRAP. The CDR3 has 14 residues. CDR3: CASGLGTAGGEQFF. The CDR3 nucleotides read TGTGCTAGTGGTTTAGGGACTGCTGGTGGTGAGCAGTTCTTC.

This clonotype was counted many times. One junction end disagrees with the germline gene, perhaps due to a read error. V gene TRBV28 combines with J gene TRBJ2-1; 7 bases line up with TRBD2. The CDR3 totals 13 residues. Per the germline V gene, CDR1 is MDHEN and CDR2 is SYDVKM. The CDR3 sequence: CASTPPERGRLIF. The CDR3 DNA reads TGTGCCAGCACCCCTCCCGAGCGGGGCAGGTTGATCTTC. Looking up the rest from reference TRBV28 and TRBJ2-1 gives the full variable domain: DVKVTQSSRYLVKRTGEKVFLECVQDMDHENMFWYRQDPGLGLRLIYFSYDVKMKEKGDIPEGYSVSREKKERFSLILESASTNQTSMYLCASTPPERGRLIFGPGTRLTVL.

This chain links TRBV19 with TRBJ2-7, with D possibly matching TRBD1 (5 bases). Germline values: CDR1 LNHDA, CDR2 SQIVND (reference sequence). The CDR3 loop spans 14 amino acids. V shed 1 base and J shed 3 bases, with 10 bases lying between them. The CDR3: CASSIGGHSYEQYF. In nucleotides, the CDR3 is TGTGCCAGTAGTATAGGTGGACACAGCTACGAGCAGTACTTC.

This sequence joins TRBV5-4 and TRBJ2-5, with 11 bases aligning to TRBD1. The germline gives CDR1 SGHNT, CDR2 YYREEE (reference sequence). The CDR3 loop spans 18 amino acids. V lost 5 bases to trimming and J lost 1 base; unmatched junction nucleotides: 13. The CDR3, as DNA: TGTGCCAGCAGTTTCGGACAGGGGGCGGACGTCCTCCAAGAGACCCAGTACTTC. It yields the protein CASSFGQGADVLQETQYF.

This clonotype came up many times. This chain connects TRBV12-3 or TRBV12-4 to TRBJ2-7; the match to TRBD1 covers 7 bases. The CDR3 covers 14 residues. Trimming removed 5 bases from V and 6 bases from J; junction bases left unmatched: 10. The CDR3 DNA sequence: TGTGCCAGCAGTACCGCGAGGACAGGTCGCGAGCAGTACTTC. Translated, it gives CASSTARTGREQYF.